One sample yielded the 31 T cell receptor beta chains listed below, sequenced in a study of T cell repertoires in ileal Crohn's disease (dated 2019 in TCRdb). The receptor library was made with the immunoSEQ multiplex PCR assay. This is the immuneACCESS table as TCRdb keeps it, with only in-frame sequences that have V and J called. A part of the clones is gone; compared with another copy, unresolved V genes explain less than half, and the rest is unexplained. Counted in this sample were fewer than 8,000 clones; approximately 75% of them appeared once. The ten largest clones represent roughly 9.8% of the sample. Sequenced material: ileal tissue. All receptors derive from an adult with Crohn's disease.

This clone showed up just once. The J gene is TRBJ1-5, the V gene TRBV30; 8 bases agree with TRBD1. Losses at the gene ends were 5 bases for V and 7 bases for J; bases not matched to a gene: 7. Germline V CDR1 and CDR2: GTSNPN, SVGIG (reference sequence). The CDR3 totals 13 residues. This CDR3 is CAWADRAGQPQHF. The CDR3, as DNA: TGTGCCTGGGCGGACAGGGCCGGGCAGCCCCAGCATTTT.

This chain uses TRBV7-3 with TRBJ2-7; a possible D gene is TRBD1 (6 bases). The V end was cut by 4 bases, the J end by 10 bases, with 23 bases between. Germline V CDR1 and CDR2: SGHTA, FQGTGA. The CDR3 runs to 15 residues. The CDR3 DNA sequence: TGTGCCAGCAGCTCCACCCCCTCCAACAGGGCCGGACAGTACTTC. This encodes CASSSTPSNRAGQYF. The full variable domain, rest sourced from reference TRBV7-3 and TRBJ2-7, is GAGVSQTPSNKVTEKGKYVELRCDPISGHTALYWYRQSLGQGPEFLIYFQGTGAADDSGLPNDRFFAVRPEGSVSTLKIQRTERGDSAVYLCASSSTPSNRAGQYFGPGTRLTVT.

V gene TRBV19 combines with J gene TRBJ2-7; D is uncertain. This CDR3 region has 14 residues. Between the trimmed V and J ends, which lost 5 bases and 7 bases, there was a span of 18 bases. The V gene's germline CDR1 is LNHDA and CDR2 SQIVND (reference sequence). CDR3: CASSALDLPREQYF. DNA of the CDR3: TGTGCCAGTAGTGCGCTAGATCTGCCGCGGGAGCAGTACTTC.

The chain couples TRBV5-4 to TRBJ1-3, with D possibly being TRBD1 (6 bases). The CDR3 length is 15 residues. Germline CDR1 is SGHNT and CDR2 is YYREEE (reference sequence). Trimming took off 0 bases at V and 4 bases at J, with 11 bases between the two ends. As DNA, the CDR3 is TGTGCCAGCAGCTTGGCAGGGGCGGAAGGAAACACCATATATTTT. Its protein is CASSLAGAEGNTIYF.

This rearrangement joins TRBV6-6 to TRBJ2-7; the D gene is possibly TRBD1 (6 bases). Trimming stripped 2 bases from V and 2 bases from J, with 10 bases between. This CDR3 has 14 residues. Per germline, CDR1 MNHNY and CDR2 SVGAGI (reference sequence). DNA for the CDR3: TGTGCCAGCAGTTACCCGGGACAAACCTACGAGCAGTACTTC. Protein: CASSYPGQTYEQYF.

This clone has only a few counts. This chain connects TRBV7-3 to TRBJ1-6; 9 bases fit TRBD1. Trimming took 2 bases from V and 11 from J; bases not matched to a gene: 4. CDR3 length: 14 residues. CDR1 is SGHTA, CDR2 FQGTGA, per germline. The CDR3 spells CASSLGTGRAPLHF. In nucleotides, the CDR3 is TGTGCCAGCAGCTTAGGGACAGGGCGGGCACCCCTCCACTTT.

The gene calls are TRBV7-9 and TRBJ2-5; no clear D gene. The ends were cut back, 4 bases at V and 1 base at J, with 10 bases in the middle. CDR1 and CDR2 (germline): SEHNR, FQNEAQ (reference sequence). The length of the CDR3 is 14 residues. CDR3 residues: CASSSRLSQETQYF. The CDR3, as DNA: TGTGCCAGCAGCTCCAGACTGAGCCAAGAGACCCAGTACTTC.

The CDR3 spells CASSVPPGGGYTF. The CDR3 nucleotides read TGTGCCAGCAGCGTCCCCCCAGGAGGCGGCTACACCTTC. The chain recombines TRBV9 with TRBJ1-2; D call uncertain. There are 13 residues in the CDR3. CDR1 and CDR2 (germline): SGDLS, YYNGEE. Trimming took 2 bases from V and 8 from J, leaving 13 bases between them.

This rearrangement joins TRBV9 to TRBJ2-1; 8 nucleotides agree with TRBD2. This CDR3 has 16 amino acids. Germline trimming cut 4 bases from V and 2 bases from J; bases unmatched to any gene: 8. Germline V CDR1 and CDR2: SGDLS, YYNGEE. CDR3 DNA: TGTGCCAGCAGCCCCGGTGGTAGCGGGACCTACAATGAGCAGTTCTTC. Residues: CASSPGGSGTYNEQFF.

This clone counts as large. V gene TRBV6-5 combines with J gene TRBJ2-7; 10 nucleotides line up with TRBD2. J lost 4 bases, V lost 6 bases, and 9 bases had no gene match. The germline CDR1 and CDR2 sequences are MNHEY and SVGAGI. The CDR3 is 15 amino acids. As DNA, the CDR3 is TGTGCCAGCAGCCTACTAGCGGGAAGGACGTACGAGCAGTACTTC. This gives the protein CASSLLAGRTYEQYF.

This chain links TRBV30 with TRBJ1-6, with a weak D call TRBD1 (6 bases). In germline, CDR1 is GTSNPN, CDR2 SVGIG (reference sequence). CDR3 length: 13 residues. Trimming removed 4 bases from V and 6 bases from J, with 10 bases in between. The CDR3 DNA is TGTGCCTGGACCAGGGGTGCTAATTCACCCCTCCACTTT. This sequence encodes CAWTRGANSPLHF.

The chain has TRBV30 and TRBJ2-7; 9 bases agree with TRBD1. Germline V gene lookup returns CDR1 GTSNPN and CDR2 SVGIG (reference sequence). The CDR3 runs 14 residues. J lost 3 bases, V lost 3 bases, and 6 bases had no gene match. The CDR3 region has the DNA TGTGCCTGGAGGGACAGGGGCTCAATCTACGAGCAGTACTTC. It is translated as CAWRDRGSIYEQYF.

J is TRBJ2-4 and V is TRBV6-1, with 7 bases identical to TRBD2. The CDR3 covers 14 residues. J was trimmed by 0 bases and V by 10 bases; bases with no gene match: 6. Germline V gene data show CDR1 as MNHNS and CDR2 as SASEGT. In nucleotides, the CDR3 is TGTGCCACCTCAGAGCGGGGAGCCAAAAACATTCAGTACTTC. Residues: CATSERGAKNIQYF.

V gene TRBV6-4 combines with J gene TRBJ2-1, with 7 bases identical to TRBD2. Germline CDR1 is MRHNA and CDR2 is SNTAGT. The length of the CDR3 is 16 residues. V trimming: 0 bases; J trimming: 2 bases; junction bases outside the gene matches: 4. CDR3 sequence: CASSDSAGDPYNEQFF. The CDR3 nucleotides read TGTGCCAGCAGTGACTCGGCGGGAGATCCCTACAATGAGCAGTTCTTC.

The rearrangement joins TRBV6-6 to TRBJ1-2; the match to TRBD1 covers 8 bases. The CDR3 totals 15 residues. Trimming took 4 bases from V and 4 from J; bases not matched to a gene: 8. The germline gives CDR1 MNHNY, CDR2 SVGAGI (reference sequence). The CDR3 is CASSSPGQGSYGYTF. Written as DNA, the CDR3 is TGTGCCAGCAGTTCCCCCGGACAGGGATCCTATGGCTACACCTTC.

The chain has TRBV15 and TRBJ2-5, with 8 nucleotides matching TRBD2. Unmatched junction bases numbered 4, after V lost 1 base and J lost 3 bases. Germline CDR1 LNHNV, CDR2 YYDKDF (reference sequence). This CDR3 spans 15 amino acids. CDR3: CATSRAGLGEETQYF. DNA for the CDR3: TGTGCCACCAGCAGAGCGGGACTAGGGGAAGAGACCCAGTACTTC. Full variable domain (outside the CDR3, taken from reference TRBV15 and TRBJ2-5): DAMVIQNPRYQVTQFGKPVTLSCSQTLNHNVMYWYQQKSSQAPKLLFHYYDKDFNNEADTPDNFQSRRPNTSFCFLDIRSPGLGDTAMYLCATSRAGLGEETQYFGPGTRLLVL.

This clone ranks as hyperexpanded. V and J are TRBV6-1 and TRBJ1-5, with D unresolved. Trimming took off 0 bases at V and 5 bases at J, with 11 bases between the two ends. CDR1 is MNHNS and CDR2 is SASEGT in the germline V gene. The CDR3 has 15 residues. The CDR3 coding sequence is TGTGCCAGCAGTGAAGCTGGAGGTCCTTATCAGCCCCAGCATTTT. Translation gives CASSEAGGPYQPQHF.

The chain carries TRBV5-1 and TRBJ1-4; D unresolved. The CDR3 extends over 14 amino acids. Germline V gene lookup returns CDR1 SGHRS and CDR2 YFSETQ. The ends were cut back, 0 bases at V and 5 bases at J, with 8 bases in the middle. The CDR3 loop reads CASSLGSLNEKLFF. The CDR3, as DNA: TGCGCCAGCAGCTTGGGGAGTTTAAATGAAAAACTGTTTTTT. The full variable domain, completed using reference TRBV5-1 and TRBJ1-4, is KAGVTQTPRYLIKTRGQQVTLSCSPISGHRSVSWYQQTPGQGLQFLFEYFSETQRNKGNFPGRFSGRQFSNSRSEMNVSTLELGDSALYLCASSLGSLNEKLFFGSGTQLSVL.

The CDR3 bases are TGTGCCAGCTCACCAGGGACAGGGAGGCCCACTGAAGCTTTCTTT. It translates to CASSPGTGRPTEAFF. This sequence joins TRBV18 and TRBJ1-1, with 9 bases matching TRBD1. The CDR3 is made up of 15 amino acids. The germline V gene encodes CDR1 KGHSH and CDR2 LQKENI. V dropped 2 bases and J dropped 4; count of bases not matched to a gene: 5.

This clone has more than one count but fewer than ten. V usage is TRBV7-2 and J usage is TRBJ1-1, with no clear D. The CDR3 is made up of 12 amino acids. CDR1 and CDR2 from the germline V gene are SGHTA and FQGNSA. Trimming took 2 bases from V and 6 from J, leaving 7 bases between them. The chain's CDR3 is CASSLITAEAFF. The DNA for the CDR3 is TGTGCCAGCAGCTTAATCACGGCTGAAGCTTTCTTT.

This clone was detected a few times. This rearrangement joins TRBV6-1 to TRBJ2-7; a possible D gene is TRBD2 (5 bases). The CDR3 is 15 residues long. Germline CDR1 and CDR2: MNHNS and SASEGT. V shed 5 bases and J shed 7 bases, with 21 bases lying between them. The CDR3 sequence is CASSPQAVSAGEQYF. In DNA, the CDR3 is TGTGCCAGCAGTCCCCAGGCGGTATCCGCGGGTGAGCAGTACTTC.

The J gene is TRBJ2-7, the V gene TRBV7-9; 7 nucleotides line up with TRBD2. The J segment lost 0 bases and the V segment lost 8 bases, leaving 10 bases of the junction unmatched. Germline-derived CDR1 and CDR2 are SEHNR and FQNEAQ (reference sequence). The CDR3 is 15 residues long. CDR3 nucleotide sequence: TGTGCCAGCTCGGACGGGGGAGGGCTCTCCTACGAGCAGTACTTC. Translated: CASSDGGGLSYEQYF. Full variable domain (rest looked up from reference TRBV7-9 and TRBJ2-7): DTGVSQNPRHKITKRGQNVTFRCDPISEHNRLYWYRQTLGQGPEFLTYFQNEAQLEKSRLLSDRFSAERPKGSFSTLEIQRTEQGDSAMYLCASSDGGGLSYEQYFGPGTRLTVT.

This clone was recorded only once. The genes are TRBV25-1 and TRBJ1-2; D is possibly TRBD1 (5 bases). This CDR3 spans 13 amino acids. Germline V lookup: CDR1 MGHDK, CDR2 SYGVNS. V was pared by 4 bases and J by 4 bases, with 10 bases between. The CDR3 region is CASSGRAGYGYTF. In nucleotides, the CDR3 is TGTGCCAGCAGTGGCAGGGCCGGCTATGGCTACACCTTC.

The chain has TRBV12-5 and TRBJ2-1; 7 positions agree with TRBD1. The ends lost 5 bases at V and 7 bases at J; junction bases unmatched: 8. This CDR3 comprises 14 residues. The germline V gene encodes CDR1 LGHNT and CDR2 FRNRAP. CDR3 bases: TGTGCTAGTGGTCCCGGACAGGCCAAGAATGAGCAGTTCTTC. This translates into CASGPGQAKNEQFF.

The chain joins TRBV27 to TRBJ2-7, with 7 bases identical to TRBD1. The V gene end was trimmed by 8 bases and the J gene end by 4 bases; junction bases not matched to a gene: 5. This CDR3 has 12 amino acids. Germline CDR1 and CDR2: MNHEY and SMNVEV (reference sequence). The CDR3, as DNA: TGTGCCAGCGGCGTACAGGGGTACGAGCAGTACTTC. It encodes CASGVQGYEQYF.

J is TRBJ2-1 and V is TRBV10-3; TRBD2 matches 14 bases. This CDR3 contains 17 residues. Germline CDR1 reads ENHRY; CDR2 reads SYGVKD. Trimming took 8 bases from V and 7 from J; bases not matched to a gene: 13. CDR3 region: CAIGSPPTSGRANEQFF. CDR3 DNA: TGTGCCATCGGGTCCCCCCCGACTAGCGGGAGGGCGAATGAGCAGTTCTTC.

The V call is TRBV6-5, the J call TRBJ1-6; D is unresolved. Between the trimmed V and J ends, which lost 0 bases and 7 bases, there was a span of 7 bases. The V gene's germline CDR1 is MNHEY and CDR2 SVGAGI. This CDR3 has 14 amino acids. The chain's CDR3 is CASSYSRENSPLHF. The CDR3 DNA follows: TGTGCCAGCAGTTACTCTCGGGAGAATTCACCCCTCCACTTT.

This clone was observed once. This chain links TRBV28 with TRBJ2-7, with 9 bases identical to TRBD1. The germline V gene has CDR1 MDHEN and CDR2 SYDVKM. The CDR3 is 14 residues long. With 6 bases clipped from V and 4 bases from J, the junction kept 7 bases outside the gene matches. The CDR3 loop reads CASRYRGRMYEQYF. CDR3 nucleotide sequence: TGTGCCAGCAGGTACAGGGGGCGCATGTACGAGCAGTACTTC.

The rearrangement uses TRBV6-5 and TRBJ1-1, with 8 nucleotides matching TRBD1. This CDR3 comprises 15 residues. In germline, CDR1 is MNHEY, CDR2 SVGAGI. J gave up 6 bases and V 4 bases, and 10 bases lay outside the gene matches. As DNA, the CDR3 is TGTGCCAGCAGTTCCCCTGACAGGGGTGGGGCTGAAGCTTTCTTT. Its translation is CASSSPDRGGAEAFF.

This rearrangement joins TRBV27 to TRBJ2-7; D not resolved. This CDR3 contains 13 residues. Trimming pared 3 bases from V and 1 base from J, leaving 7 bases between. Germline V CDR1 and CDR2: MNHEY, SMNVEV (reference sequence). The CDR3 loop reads CASSLVQSYEQYF. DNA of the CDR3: TGTGCCAGCAGTTTGGTACAGTCCTACGAGCAGTACTTC.

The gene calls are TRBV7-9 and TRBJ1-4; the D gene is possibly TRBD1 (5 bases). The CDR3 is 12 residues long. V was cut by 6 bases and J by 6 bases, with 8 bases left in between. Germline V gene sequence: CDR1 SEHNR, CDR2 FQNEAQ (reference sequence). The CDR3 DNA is TGTGCCAGCAGATCGGGGGATGAAAAACTGTTTTTT. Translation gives CASRSGDEKLFF.